The 9 T cell receptor beta chains presented below share a single source sample, sequenced in a study of shared clonotypes between healthy human individuals. Only in-frame clones appear in the TCRdb table, and some are missing; sequencing was by immunoSEQ multiplex PCR. The top ten clones hold over 10% of a sample with about half a million clones, around 74% of them seen once. The sequenced sample was PBMCs. These receptors all come from a woman aged 40-49 years in good health. Some clones in this sample may be carry-over from other donors' samples.

The chain uses TRBV2 and TRBJ1-1; a possible D gene is TRBD1 (5 bases). Germline values: CDR1 SNHLY, CDR2 FYNNEI. V was shortened by 6 bases and J by 4 bases, with 15 bases between the two germline ends. The CDR3 length is 14 residues. The CDR3 loop reads CASRTEGFGTEAFF. CDR3 nucleotide sequence: TGTGCCAGCAGGACAGAAGGGTTCGGCACTGAAGCTTTCTTT.

This clone has only one observation. The DNA for the CDR3 is TGCGCCAGCAGCTTAATACCAGGTGGGCTAGCGGGCCAAGAGACCCAGTACTTC. It translates to CASSLIPGGLAGQETQYF. This chain uses TRBV5-1 with TRBJ2-5; 8 bases fit TRBD2. Per germline, CDR1 SGHRS and CDR2 YFSETQ. CDR3 size: 18 residues. After removal of 2 bases from V and 1 base from J, the junction contained 13 bases not matched to a gene.

The table lists this clone with a count of one. V and J are TRBV6-5 and TRBJ1-2; 8 nucleotides agree with TRBD1. The germline V gene has CDR1 MNHEY and CDR2 SVGAGI. The CDR3 totals 15 residues. V was pared by 2 bases and J by 6 bases, with 8 bases of the junction left unmatched. CDR3 DNA sequence: TGTGCCAGCAGTTACCAAGACAGGGGATTAAATGGCTACACCTTC. Translating it yields CASSYQDRGLNGYTF.

The chain uses TRBV18 and TRBJ2-7; 14 bases agree with TRBD2. V lost 5 bases, J lost 2 bases, and 5 bases stayed unmatched. In germline, CDR1 is KGHSH, CDR2 LQKENI. The CDR3 runs to 16 residues. CDR3 sequence reads: CASSSTSGRAPYEQYF. CDR3 DNA: TGTGCCAGCTCATCGACTAGCGGGAGGGCCCCCTACGAGCAGTACTTC.

The chain uses TRBV6-1 and TRBJ1-2; no firm D call. V was trimmed by 2 bases and J by 5 bases, leaving 18 bases between them. Germline CDR1 MNHNS, CDR2 SASEGT. The CDR3 runs 16 residues. CDR3 loop: CASSEPRVRWDYGYTF. The CDR3 nucleotides are TGTGCCAGCAGTGAACCAAGGGTTAGATGGGATTATGGCTACACCTTC.

The chain carries TRBV30 and TRBJ2-7, with D perhaps TRBD1 or TRBD2 (6 bases each). The CDR3 loop spans 12 amino acids. CDR1 GTSNPN and CDR2 SVGIG come from the germline V gene (reference sequence). Trimming took off 3 bases at V and 5 bases at J, with 11 bases between the two ends. The chain's CDR3 is CAWRHGGNEQYF. Written as DNA, the CDR3 is TGTGCCTGGAGACACGGGGGCAACGAGCAGTACTTC.

In this sample, this clone turned up once. The chain couples TRBV19 to TRBJ2-5; D may be TRBD1 (6 bases). Per germline, CDR1 LNHDA and CDR2 SQIVND (reference sequence). Trimming took off 5 bases at V and 4 bases at J, with 14 bases between the two ends. The CDR3 is 14 residues long. The DNA for the CDR3 is TGTGCCAGTAGTTTTCAGGAAGGGGGAGAGACCCAGTACTTC. It yields the protein CASSFQEGGETQYF.

This chain links TRBV9 with TRBJ2-3; a weak D match, TRBD2 (5 bases). CDR3 length equals 15 residues. Germline V gene sequence: CDR1 SGDLS, CDR2 YYNGEE. The V end lost 1 base, the J end lost 0 bases, and 9 bases lay between the germline ends. CDR3 nucleotide sequence: TGTGCCAGCAGCGTAATACCGGGGAGCACAGATACGCAGTATTTT. Translating it yields CASSVIPGSTDTQYF.

The chain has TRBV29-1 and TRBJ1-5; D remains unclear. The V gene lost 4 bases and the J gene lost 3 bases, with 10 bases spanning the gap. Germline V gene lookup returns CDR1 SQVTM and CDR2 ANQGSEA. There are 13 residues in the CDR3. CDR3: CSVVGQPNQPQHF. CDR3 DNA: TGCAGCGTTGTGGGTCAGCCCAATCAGCCCCAGCATTTT.